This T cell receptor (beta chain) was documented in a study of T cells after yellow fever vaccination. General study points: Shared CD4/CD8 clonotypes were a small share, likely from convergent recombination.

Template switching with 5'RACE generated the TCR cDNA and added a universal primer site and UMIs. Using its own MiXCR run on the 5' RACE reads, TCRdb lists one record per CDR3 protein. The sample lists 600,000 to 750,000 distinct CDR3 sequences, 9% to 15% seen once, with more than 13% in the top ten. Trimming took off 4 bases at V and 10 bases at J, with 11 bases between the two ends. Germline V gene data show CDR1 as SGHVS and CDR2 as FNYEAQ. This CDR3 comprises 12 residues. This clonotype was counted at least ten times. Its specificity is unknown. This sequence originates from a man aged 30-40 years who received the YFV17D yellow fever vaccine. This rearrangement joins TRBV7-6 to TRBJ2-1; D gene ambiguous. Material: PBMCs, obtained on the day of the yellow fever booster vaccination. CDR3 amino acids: CASSSTTPEQFF. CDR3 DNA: TGTGCCAGCAGCTCAACGACCCCCGAGCAGTTCTTC. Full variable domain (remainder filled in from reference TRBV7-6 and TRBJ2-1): GAGVSQSPRYKVTKRGQDVALRCDPISGHVSLYWYRQALGQGPEFLTYFNYEAQQDKSGLPNDRFSAERPEGSISTLTIQRTEQRDSAMYRCASSSTTPEQFFGPGTRLTVL.